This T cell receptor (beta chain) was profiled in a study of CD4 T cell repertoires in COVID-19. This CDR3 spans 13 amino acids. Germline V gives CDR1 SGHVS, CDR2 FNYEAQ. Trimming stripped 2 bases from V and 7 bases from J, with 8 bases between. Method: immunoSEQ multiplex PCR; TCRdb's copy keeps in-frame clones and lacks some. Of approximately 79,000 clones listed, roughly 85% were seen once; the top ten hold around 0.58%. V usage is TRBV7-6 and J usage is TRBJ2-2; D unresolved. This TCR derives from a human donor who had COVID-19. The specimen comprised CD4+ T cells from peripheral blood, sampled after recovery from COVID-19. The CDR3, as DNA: TGTGCCAGCAGCTTATCTGGGAACGGGGAGCTGTTTTTT. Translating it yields CASSLSGNGELFF. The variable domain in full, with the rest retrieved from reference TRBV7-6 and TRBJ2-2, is GAGVSQSPRYKVTKRGQDVALRCDPISGHVSLYWYRQALGQGPEFLTYFNYEAQQDKSGLPNDRFSAERPEGSISTLTIQRTEQRDSAMYRCASSLSGNGELFFGEGSRLTVL.